This T cell receptor beta chain was sequenced during a study of T cells and copy number aberrations in small-cell lung cancer. This table comes from immunoSEQ multiplex PCR, and its TCRdb copy is limited to in-frame clones, with some not included. The sample shows about 2,500 clones, more than 65% of them seen only once. All donors had upfront surgery, without preoperative chemotherapy or radiotherapy, and never received immunotherapy. Trimming at V came to 8 bases and at J to 3 bases, leaving 6 bases not matched to a gene. CDR1 and CDR2 (germline): SNHLY, FYNNEI. The CDR3 runs to 14 residues. The sequenced sample was normal tissue next to the tumor. This receptor was obtained from an older man with small cell lung cancer. This sequence joins TRBV2 and TRBJ2-7, with TRBD1 identical over 11 bases. The DNA of the CDR3 is TGTGCCAGCGTCACCGGGACAGGGGGCTACGAGCAGTACTTC. Its protein product is CASVTGTGGYEQYF.